One and the same sample provided the 8 T cell receptor beta chains below, sequenced in a study of synovial regulatory T cells in juvenile arthritis. Whole-study results and caveats: TCR diversity was lower in inflammation-associated blood Treg cells than in other blood Treg cells.

These receptors' antigens are unknown. Sequenced by immunoSEQ multiplex PCR; TCRdb stores in-frame clones only, minus some. The listing records about 920 clones. The sequencing input was Treg cells from blood. Subset specified: HLA-DR+ inflammation-associated blood Treg cells. The source of these receptors is a donor between 2 and 35 years old with juvenile idiopathic arthritis.

This clone is identified as medium-sized (0.01 to 0.1%) from frequency. The chain employs TRBV12-5 and TRBJ2-1. The CDR3 is made up of 15 amino acids. This entry has no DNA. Germline-derived CDR1 and CDR2 are LGHNT and FRNRAP. The CDR3 sequence is CASALRDPSYNEQFF.

By frequency, this clone registers medium-sized (0.01 to 0.1%). This chain joins TRBV7-3 and TRBJ1-1. The CDR3 has 16 amino acids. No DNA has been recorded. The germline V gene encodes CDR1 SGHTA and CDR2 FQGTGA. The CDR3 loop is CASSPGGDSRNTEAFF.

This clone is large (0.1 to 1%) by frequency. The V gene is TRBV2, the J gene TRBJ2-7. The CDR3 covers 11 residues. DNA is not recorded here. Germline lookup yields CDR1 SNHLY and CDR2 FYNNEI. The CDR3 is CASSFGYEQYF. The entire variable domain, with the rest obtained from reference TRBV2 and TRBJ2-7, is as follows: EPEVTQTPSHQVTQMGQEVILRCVPISNHLYFYWYRQILGQKVEFLVSFYNNEISEKSEIFDDQFSVERPDGSNFTLKIRSTKLEDSAMYFCASSFGYEQYFGPGTRLTVT.

This clone registers medium-sized (0.01 to 0.1%) by frequency. The V call is TRBV10-3, the J call TRBJ1-2; TCRdb's D call of TRBD1 is untestable without DNA. Germline V lookup: CDR1 ENHRY, CDR2 SYGVKD. The CDR3 is 14 amino acids. This entry has no DNA. The CDR3 sequence: CAISEKTANYGYTF.

Considering frequency, this clone is medium-sized (0.01 to 0.1%). V usage is TRBV7-2 and J usage is TRBJ2-7. This CDR3 is 14 amino acids long. A DNA sequence was not provided. Germline-derived CDR1 and CDR2 are SGHTA and FQGNSA. The CDR3 is CASRNRDLTYEQYF. The variable domain in full, completed from reference TRBV7-2 and TRBJ2-7, reads GAGVSQSPSNKVTEKGKDVELRCDPISGHTALYWYRQSLGQGLEFLIYFQGNSAPDKSGLPSDRFSAERTGGSVSTLTIQRTQQEDSAVYLCASRNRDLTYEQYFGPGTRLTVT.

This clone is called large (0.1 to 1%) based on its frequency. CDR3 in amino acids: CASSTGNNYGYTF. This chain connects TRBV6-6 to TRBJ1-2; the TCRdb D gene call, TRBD1, has no DNA to confirm it. Per the germline V gene, CDR1 is MNHNY and CDR2 is SVGAGI (reference sequence). The CDR3 has 13 amino acids. No DNA sequence was recorded.

Considering frequency, this clone is medium-sized. The chain employs TRBV9 and TRBJ1-1. The germline gives CDR1 SGDLS, CDR2 YYNGEE. The CDR3 consists of 12 residues. No DNA was logged. The CDR3 spells CASSPFETEAFF.

This clone is identified as medium-sized from frequency. The chain uses TRBV11-2 and TRBJ1-1. Germline CDR1 reads SGHAT; CDR2 reads FQNNGV. This CDR3 has 13 amino acids. No DNA is listed. CDR3: CASSRALNTEAFF. Together with reference TRBV11-2 and TRBJ1-1, the CDR3 gives the full variable domain: EAGVAQSPRYKIIEKRQSVAFWCNPISGHATLYWYQQILGQGPKLLIQFQNNGVVDDSQLPKDRFSAERLKGVDSTLKIQPAKLEDSAVYLCASSRALNTEAFFGQGTRLTVV.